This record covers a single TCR beta chain. The sample originates from a study of T cell changes during pregnancy in multiple sclerosis. The repertoire was sequenced with immunoSEQ multiplex PCR; TCRdb's copy has only in-frame clones and lacks some. The sample consists of over 60,000 clones, 80% to 90% of them appearing once. The CDR3 is made up of 18 amino acids. Germline CDR1 reads SGHRS; CDR2 reads YFSETQ. The V gene end was trimmed by 6 bases and the J gene end by 4 bases; junction bases not matched to a gene: 17. This TCR derives from a female donor with multiple sclerosis, enrolled in a pregnancy study. The specimen comprised peripheral blood, sampled in the first trimester of pregnancy. V and J are TRBV5-1 and TRBJ1-1; 11 nucleotides match TRBD1. CDR3 sequence (DNA): TGCGCCAGCAAACCGGGTTCCGGGACAGGGGGGCAAGGCACTGAAGCTTTCTTT. Its protein is CASKPGSGTGGQGTEAFF.